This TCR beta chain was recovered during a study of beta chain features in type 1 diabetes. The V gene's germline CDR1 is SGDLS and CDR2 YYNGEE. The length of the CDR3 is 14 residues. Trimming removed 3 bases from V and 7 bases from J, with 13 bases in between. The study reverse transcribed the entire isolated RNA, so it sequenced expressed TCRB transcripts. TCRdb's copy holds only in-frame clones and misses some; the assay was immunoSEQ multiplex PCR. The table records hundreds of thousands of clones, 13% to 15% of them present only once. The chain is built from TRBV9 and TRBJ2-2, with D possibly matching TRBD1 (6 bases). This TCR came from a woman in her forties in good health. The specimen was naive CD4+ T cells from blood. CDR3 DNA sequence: TGTGCCAGCAGCGCGGTGAACAGGGTCGGGGAGCTGTTTTTT. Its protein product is CASSAVNRVGELFF.